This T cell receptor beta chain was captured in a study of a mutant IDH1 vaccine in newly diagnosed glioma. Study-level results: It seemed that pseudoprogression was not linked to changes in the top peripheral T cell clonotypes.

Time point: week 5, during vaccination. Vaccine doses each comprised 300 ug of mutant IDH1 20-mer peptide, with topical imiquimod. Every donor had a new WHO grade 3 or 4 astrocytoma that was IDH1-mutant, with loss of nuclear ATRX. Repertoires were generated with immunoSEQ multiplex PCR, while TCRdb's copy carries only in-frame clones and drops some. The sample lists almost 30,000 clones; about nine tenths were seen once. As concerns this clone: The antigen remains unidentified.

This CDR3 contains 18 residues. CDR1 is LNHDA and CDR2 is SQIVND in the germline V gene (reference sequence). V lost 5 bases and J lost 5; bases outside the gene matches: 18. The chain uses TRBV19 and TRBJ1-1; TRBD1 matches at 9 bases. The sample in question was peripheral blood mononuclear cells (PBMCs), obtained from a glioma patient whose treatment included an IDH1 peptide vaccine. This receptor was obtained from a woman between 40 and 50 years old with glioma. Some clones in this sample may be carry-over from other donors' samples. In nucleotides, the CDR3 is TGTGCCAGTAGTCCAGTGGGGGGACAGGGACTGTGGTTTACTGAAGCTTTCTTT. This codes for CASSPVGGQGLWFTEAFF.